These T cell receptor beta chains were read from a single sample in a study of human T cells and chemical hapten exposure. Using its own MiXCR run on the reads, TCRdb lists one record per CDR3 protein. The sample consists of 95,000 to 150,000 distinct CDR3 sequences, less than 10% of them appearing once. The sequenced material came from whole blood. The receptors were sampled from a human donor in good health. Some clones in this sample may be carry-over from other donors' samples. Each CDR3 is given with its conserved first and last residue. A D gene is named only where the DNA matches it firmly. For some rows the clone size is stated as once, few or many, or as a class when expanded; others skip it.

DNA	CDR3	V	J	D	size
TGTGCCAGCACCCACCTAGGGGCAGATACGCAGTATTTT	CASTHLGADTQYF	TRBV6-6	TRBJ2-3	NA	few
TGCGCCAGCAGTGACGGACGGGAAGACTCCTACGAGCAGTACTTC	CASSDGREDSYEQYF	TRBV10-2	TRBJ2-7	NA	many
TGTGCCAGCAGCTTCGGTAGCGGATCCTACGAGCAGTACTTC	CASSFGSGSYEQYF	TRBV5-6	TRBJ2-7	NA	NA
TGTGCCAGCAGCCCGGTCCGCGGGACTAGCCTCTACAATGAGCAGTTCTTC	CASSPVRGTSLYNEQFF	TRBV7-6	TRBJ2-1	TRBD2	few
TGTGCCAGCAGTTACCCTAGCGGAAGGTCCTACGAGCAGTACTTC	CASSYPSGRSYEQYF	TRBV6-5	TRBJ2-7	TRBD2	few
TGTGCCAGCAGTATAGGGACGTCTCTAGGCACAGATACGCAGTATTTT	CASSIGTSLGTDTQYF	TRBV2	TRBJ2-3	NA	NA
TGTGCCAGCCGTCCGGAGGCGGGAGGAGGGTACGAGCAGTACTTC	CASRPEAGGGYEQYF	TRBV27	TRBJ2-7	TRBD2	few
TGTGCCAGCAGCCAAGAGGATCTGTCACCCTCCTACAATGAGCAGTTCTTC	CASSQEDLSPSYNEQFF	TRBV14	TRBJ2-1	NA	NA
TGTGCCACCAGCAGAGATCGCGGGGTAAACACCGGGGAGCTGTTTTTT	CATSRDRGVNTGELFF	TRBV15	TRBJ2-2	NA	NA
TGTGCCAGCAGCTTAGATCGCCAAGAGACCCAGTACTTC	CASSLDRQETQYF	TRBV11-2	TRBJ2-5	NA	NA
TGCAGTGCTACAACAGGGGCCTACAATGAGCAGTTCTTC	CSATTGAYNEQFF	TRBV20-1	TRBJ2-1	TRBD1	few
TGTGCCAGCAGCTTCACCTACAACACTGAAGCTTTCTTT	CASSFTYNTEAFF	TRBV7-2	TRBJ1-1	NA	few
TGTGCCAGCAGTTTCTACGGGGCGGAGACCCAGTACTTC	CASSFYGAETQYF	TRBV27	TRBJ2-5	NA	NA
TGTGCCAGCAGCTTGGTTGGAGGGCGTTACAATCAGCCCCAGCATTTT	CASSLVGGRYNQPQHF	TRBV5-5	TRBJ1-5	NA	many
TGTGCCAGCAGCTTAAGAAGGGGTCAGGTTTCACCCCTCCACTTT	CASSLRRGQVSPLHF	TRBV7-2	TRBJ1-6	NA	many
TGTGCCATCAGCCCTGGCCTCGATAATTCACCCCTCCACTTT	CAISPGLDNSPLHF	TRBV10-3	TRBJ1-6	NA	NA
TGCGCCAGCAGCACTTTACAGGGGTACACTGAAGCTTTCTTT	CASSTLQGYTEAFF	TRBV5-1	TRBJ1-1	TRBD1	NA
TGCAGTGCTTGTTCAGGGGCGGTGGGCAATTCACCCCTCCACTTT	CSACSGAVGNSPLHF	TRBV20-1	TRBJ1-6	NA	many
TGTGCCAGCAGCCCGACTAGCGGGCTGTACAATGAGCAGTTCTTC	CASSPTSGLYNEQFF	TRBV6-2/TRBV6-3	TRBJ2-1	TRBD2	NA
TGTGCCAGCAGTTTCAACGATACGCAGTATTTT	CASSFNDTQYF	TRBV12-3/TRBV12-4	TRBJ2-3	NA	few
TGTGCCAGCAGCTTGCAAGGGGCCTCCTACGAGCAGTACTTC	CASSLQGASYEQYF	TRBV5-6	TRBJ2-7	NA	few
TGCAGTGCCTCACCACCCCTGGGGATCAATTCACCCCTCCACTTT	CSASPPLGINSPLHF	TRBV20-1	TRBJ1-6	NA	NA
TGTGCCAGCAGTTTATTGCGAAGTCCAGGGCCCCAGCATTTT	CASSLLRSPGPQHF	TRBV12-3/TRBV12-4	TRBJ1-5	NA	many
TGCGCCAGCAGCATGCAAACGGGACAGTTCTACAATGAGCAGTTCTTC	CASSMQTGQFYNEQFF	TRBV5-1	TRBJ2-1	TRBD1	few
TGTGCCAGCTCGCGGAACAGGGGAAGGGGCCAGCCCCAGCATTTT	CASSRNRGRGQPQHF	TRBV18	TRBJ1-5	TRBD1	many
TGTGCCAGCAGCCGCGGGGGCTCGAACACCGGGGAGCTGTTTTTT	CASSRGGSNTGELFF	TRBV7-3	TRBJ2-2	NA	NA
TGCGCCAGCAGCCGCCCGGGACAGGGCTACAATGAGCAGTTCTTC	CASSRPGQGYNEQFF	TRBV4-3	TRBJ2-1	TRBD1	NA
TGTGCCAGCAGCCAATCGGAATCGACTAGCGAGCAGTACTTC	CASSQSESTSEQYF	TRBV16	TRBJ2-7	NA	many
TGTGCCAGCAGGGAAGCACCGGGACAGGCCTACGAGCAGTACTTC	CASREAPGQAYEQYF	TRBV5-6	TRBJ2-7	TRBD1	NA
TGCAGTGCCGAGAGGGACAGGGGAGTTGAAAAACTGTTTTTT	CSAERDRGVEKLFF	TRBV20-1	TRBJ1-4	TRBD1	many
TGTGCCAGCAGTGAATGGCAGGGCGGAAACACCATATATTTT	CASSEWQGGNTIYF	TRBV6-1	TRBJ1-3	NA	NA
TGTGCCATCAGGAACGGACAGGGGGCGTCTAATGAGCAGTTCTTC	CAIRNGQGASNEQFF	TRBV10-3	TRBJ2-1	TRBD1	NA
TGTGCCAGCAGCTCTTTGACAGGGAGGAACACTGAAGCTTTCTTT	CASSSLTGRNTEAFF	TRBV5-5	TRBJ1-1	TRBD1	NA
TGTGCCATCACCCAAGCTAGCGGGGGAACCTACGAGCAGTACTTC	CAITQASGGTYEQYF	TRBV10-3	TRBJ2-7	TRBD2	many
TGTGCCAGCAGTTACTCGTCCAGCCAAACCTACAATGAGCAGTTCTTC	CASSYSSSQTYNEQFF	TRBV6-6	TRBJ2-1	NA	NA
TGTGCCAGCAGCTCTACTCCTCCGAACCCTCGACGTGGTGAGCAGTTCTTC	CASSSTPPNPRRGEQFF	TRBV7-2	TRBJ2-1	NA	few
TGCAGTGCTCCCAGGGCAGTTCAGGACACCGGGGAGCTGTTTTTT	CSAPRAVQDTGELFF	TRBV20-1	TRBJ2-2	NA	few
TGCAGTGCTAGAGCTCTAATTTTCACAGATACGCAGTATTTT	CSARALIFTDTQYF	TRBV20-1	TRBJ2-3	NA	NA
TGTGCCAGCAGCTTAGAGTCCAGGAGAACTAATGAAAAACTGTTTTTT	CASSLESRRTNEKLFF	TRBV7-8	TRBJ1-4	NA	many
TGTGCCAGCAGCGGTCGGACAGGGGAAAGCACAGATACGCAGTATTTT	CASSGRTGESTDTQYF	TRBV7-9	TRBJ2-3	TRBD1	many
TGTGCCAGCAGCGTAGGAAACAGTGGAGGGGAACTAAACGAGCAGTACTTC	CASSVGNSGGELNEQYF	TRBV9	TRBJ2-7	NA	many
TGCAGTGCTAGAGTGGTGAGGGTTCCGAACACTGAAGCTTTCTTT	CSARVVRVPNTEAFF	TRBV20-1	TRBJ1-1	NA	NA
TGTGCCAGCAGCTTAGGATTGTACACTGAAGCTTTCTTT	CASSLGLYTEAFF	TRBV7-2	TRBJ1-1	NA	NA
TGTGCCAGCAGTTTAGCGGTCCGGACACTCCATACGCAGTATTTT	CASSLAVRTLHTQYF	TRBV12-3/TRBV12-4	TRBJ2-3	NA	few
TGCAGTGCTTTCCGACAGGGGGGGAGTGCTGAAGCTTTCTTT	CSAFRQGGSAEAFF	TRBV20-1	TRBJ1-1	TRBD1	few
TGCAGTGCTACCCGGGGGGGCGATGAGCAGTTCTTC	CSATRGGDEQFF	TRBV20-1	TRBJ2-1	TRBD2	few
TGTGCCAGCAGTTTATACGGGGACAGGGAGGACTACGAGCAGTACTTC	CASSLYGDREDYEQYF	TRBV27	TRBJ2-7	TRBD1	NA
TGTGCCAGCAGCCCCGGGACTAGCGGGGTAATCTTCCAAGAGACCCAGTACTTC	CASSPGTSGVIFQETQYF	TRBV7-9	TRBJ2-5	TRBD2	many